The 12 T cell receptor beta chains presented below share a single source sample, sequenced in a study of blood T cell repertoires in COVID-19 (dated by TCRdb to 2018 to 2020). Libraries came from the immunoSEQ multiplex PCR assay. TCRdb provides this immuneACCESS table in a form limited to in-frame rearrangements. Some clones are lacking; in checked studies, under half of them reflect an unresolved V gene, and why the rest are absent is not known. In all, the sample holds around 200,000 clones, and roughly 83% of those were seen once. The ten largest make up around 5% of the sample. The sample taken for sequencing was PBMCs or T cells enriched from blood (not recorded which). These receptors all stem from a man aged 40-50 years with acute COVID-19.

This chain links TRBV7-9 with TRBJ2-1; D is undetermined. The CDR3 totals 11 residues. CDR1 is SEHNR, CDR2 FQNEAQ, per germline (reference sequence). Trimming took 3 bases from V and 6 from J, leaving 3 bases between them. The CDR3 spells CASSFGNEQFF. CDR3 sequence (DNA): TGTGCCAGCAGCTTCGGCAATGAGCAGTTCTTC.

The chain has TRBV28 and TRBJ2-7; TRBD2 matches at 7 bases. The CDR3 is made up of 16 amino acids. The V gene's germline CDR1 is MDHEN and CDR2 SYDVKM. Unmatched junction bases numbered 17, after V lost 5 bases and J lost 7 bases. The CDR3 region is CASSPPLSGTRPEQYF. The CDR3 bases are TGTGCCAGCAGTCCCCCGCTCAGCGGGACGCGGCCAGAGCAGTACTTC.

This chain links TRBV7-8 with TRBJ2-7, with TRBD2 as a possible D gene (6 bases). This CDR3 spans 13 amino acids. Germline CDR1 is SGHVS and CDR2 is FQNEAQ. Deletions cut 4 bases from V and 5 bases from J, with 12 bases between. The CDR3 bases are TGTGCCAGCAGCTCCGGGAGAGAAGACGAGCAGTACTTC. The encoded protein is CASSSGREDEQYF.

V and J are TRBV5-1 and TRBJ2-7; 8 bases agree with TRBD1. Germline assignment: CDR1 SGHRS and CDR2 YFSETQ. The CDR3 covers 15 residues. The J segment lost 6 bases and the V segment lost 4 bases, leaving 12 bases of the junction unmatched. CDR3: CASSPGQAEGSEQYF. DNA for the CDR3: TGCGCCAGCAGCCCGGGACAGGCGGAGGGCAGCGAGCAGTACTTC.

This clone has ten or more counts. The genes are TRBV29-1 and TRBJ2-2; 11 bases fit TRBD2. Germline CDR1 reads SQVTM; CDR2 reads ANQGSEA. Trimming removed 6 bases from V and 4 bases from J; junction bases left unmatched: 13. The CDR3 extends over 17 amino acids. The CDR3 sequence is CSVEGLAGGVGTGELFF. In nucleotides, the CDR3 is TGCAGCGTAGAGGGGCTAGCGGGAGGAGTGGGCACCGGGGAGCTGTTTTTT.

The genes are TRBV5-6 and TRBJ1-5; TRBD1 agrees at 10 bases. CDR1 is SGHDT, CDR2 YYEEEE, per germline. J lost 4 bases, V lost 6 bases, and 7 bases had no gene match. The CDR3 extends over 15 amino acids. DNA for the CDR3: TGTGCCAGCACCCGGACAGGGGGTGGGAATCAGCCCCAGCATTTT. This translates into CASTRTGGGNQPQHF.

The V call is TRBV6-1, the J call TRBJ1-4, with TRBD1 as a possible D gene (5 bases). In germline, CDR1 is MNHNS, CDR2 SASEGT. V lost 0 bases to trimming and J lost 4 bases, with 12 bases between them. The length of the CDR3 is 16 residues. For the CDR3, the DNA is TGTGCCAGCAGTGAAGCGTGGGGCTTTGGTAATGAAAAACTGTTTTTT. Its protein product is CASSEAWGFGNEKLFF.

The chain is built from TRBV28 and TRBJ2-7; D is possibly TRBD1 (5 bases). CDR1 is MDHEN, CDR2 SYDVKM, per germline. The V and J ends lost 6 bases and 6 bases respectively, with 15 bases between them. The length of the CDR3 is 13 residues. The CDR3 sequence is CASRIRVGPEQYF. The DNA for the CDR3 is TGTGCCAGCAGGATCAGGGTAGGGCCCGAGCAGTACTTC. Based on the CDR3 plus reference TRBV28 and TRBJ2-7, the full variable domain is DVKVTQSSRYLVKRTGEKVFLECVQDMDHENMFWYRQDPGLGLRLIYFSYDVKMKEKGDIPEGYSVSREKKERFSLILESASTNQTSMYLCASRIRVGPEQYFGPGTRLTVT.

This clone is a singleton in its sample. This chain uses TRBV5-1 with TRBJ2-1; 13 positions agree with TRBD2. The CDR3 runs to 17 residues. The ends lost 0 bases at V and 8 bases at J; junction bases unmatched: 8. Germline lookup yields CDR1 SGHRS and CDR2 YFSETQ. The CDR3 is CASSLGLTSGRADEQFF. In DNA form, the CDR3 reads TGCGCCAGCAGCTTGGGGCTAACTAGCGGGAGGGCCGATGAGCAGTTCTTC. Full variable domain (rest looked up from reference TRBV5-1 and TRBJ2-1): KAGVTQTPRYLIKTRGQQVTLSCSPISGHRSVSWYQQTPGQGLQFLFEYFSETQRNKGNFPGRFSGRQFSNSRSEMNVSTLELGDSALYLCASSLGLTSGRADEQFFGPGTRLTVL.

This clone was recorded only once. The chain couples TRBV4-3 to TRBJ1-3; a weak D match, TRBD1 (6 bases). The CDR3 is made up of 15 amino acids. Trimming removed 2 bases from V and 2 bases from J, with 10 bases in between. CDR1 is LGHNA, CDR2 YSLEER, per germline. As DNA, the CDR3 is TGCGCCAGCAGCCAAACAGGGCTGCCTGGAAACACCATATATTTT. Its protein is CASSQTGLPGNTIYF.

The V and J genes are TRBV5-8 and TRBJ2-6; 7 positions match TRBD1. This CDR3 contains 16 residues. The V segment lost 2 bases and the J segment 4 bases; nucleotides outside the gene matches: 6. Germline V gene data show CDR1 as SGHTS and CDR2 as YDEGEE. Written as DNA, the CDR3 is TGTGCCAGCAGCTTTAATCGGGGACAGGGGGCCAACGTCCTGACTTTC. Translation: CASSFNRGQGANVLTF.

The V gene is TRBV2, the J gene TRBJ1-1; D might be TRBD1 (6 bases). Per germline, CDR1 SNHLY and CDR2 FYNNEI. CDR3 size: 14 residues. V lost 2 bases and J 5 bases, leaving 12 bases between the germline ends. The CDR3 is CASSEWGGRTEAFF. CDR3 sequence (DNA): TGTGCCAGCAGTGAATGGGGGGGGCGGACTGAAGCTTTCTTT.